The 22 T cell receptor beta chains in this list originate from one sample, sequenced in a study of CD8+ T cells in alopecia areata. The authors extracted RNA and reverse transcribed it into cDNA as the sequencing template. TCRdb's copy holds only in-frame clones and misses some; the assay was immunoSEQ multiplex PCR. The sample has over 250,000 clones, none seen only once. Cutaneous lymph nodes were pooled and cells sorted by CD4, CD8alpha, NKG2D, NKG2ACE and more. Sequencing was done on a sample of CD4+ T cells sorted from a lymph node. The receptors here all came from a C3H/HeJ mouse with alopecia areata. For this strain, the MHC haplotype corresponds to H2-k.

This clone has just a few counts. Genes and germline come from the mouse. The read stops 4 residues short of the end of the CDR3; the missing end is completed from the germline J gene. This chain links TRBV19 with TRBJ2-1; 8 bases match TRBD1. Trimming at V came to 6 bases and at J to 4 bases, leaving 3 bases not matched to a gene. Germline V lookup: CDR1 FNHDT, CDR2 SITEND (reference sequence). The CDR3 loop spans 13 amino acids. The part of the CDR3 DNA that was read is TGTGCCAGCACCCGGGACAGGTATGCT. Its protein product is CASTRDRYA. The CDR3 as a whole reads CASTRDRYAEQFF.

This clone was observed at least ten times. The gene symbols are mouse symbols. Read sequence stops 4 residues before the CDR3 end, and the germline J gene provides the missing end. This chain uses TRBV17 with TRBJ2-3, with 7 bases lining up with TRBD1. V was pared by 5 bases and J by 1 base, with 3 bases of the junction left unmatched. The CDR3 contains 14 residues. Germline-derived CDR1 and CDR2 are MNHDT and YYDKIL. The CDR3 DNA, read in part, is TGTGCTAGCAGTGACGACAGGGGTGCAGAA. Amino acids: CASSDDRGAE. The CDR3 in its entirety is CASSDDRGAETLYF. Full variable domain (missing parts from reference TRBV17 and TRBJ2-3): DTTVKQNPRYKLARVGKPVNLICSQTMNHDTMYWYQKKPNQAPKLLLFYYDKILNREADTFEKFQSSRPNNSFCSLYIGSAGLEYSAMYLCASSDDRGAETLYFGSGTRLTVL.

On this clone: The germline and genes are mouse ones. The observed sequence ends 4 residues before the CDR3 terminus, with the missing tail filled in from the germline J gene. The same CDR3 also results from other DNA sequences found in this sample. The rearrangement joins TRBV1 to TRBJ2-1, with D perhaps TRBD1 (5 bases). CDR1 NSQYPW and CDR2 LRSPGD come from the germline V gene (reference sequence). This CDR3 spans 15 amino acids. Trimming removed 0 bases from V and 3 bases from J, with 9 bases in between. CDR3 DNA, as far as it was read: TGCACCTGCAGTGCAGATCAGGGTAGCTATGCT. This sequence encodes CTCSADQGSYA. The complete CDR3 reads CTCSADQGSYAEQFF.

This clone was seen more than once but under ten times. The listed genes are named as in mouse. The read gets to within 4 residues of the CDR3 end, and the germline J gene fills in the rest. The V gene is TRBV5, the J gene TRBJ2-5; 8 nucleotides match TRBD2. Looked up from germline, CDR1 is LGHNA and CDR2 is YNLKQL (reference sequence). This CDR3 comprises 14 residues. Trimming took 4 bases from V and 2 from J; bases not matched to a gene: 2. CDR3 DNA, as far as it was read: TGTGCCAGCAGCCCGACTGGGGTCCAAGAC. Translation gives CASSPTGVQD. The whole CDR3 protein reads CASSPTGVQDTQYF.

This clone was seen a few times. Gene names follow the mouse nomenclature. From the germline J gene comes the end of the CDR3, since the read stops 4 residues before it. The rearrangement joins TRBV13-1 to TRBJ2-4; 9 bases are shared with TRBD1. This CDR3 is 15 amino acids long. V shed 5 bases and J 3 bases; nucleotides not matched to a gene: 7. In germline, CDR1 is NSHNY, CDR2 SYGAGN. The CDR3 sequence: CASSAGTGWQNTLYF. The CDR3 bases that were read are TGTGCCAGCAGCGCAGGGACAGGGTGGCAAAAC.

The table lists this clone with a few counts. Each gene name is a mouse one. The read gets to within 4 residues of the CDR3 end, and the germline J gene fills in the rest. The rearrangement joins TRBV31 to TRBJ2-1, with TRBD2 matching over 10 bases. The CDR3 is 16 residues long. Germline V lookup: CDR1 GKSSPN, CDR2 SITVG. J lost 0 bases, V lost 3 bases, and 5 bases had no gene match. The CDR3 loop is CAWRRGTGDNYAEQFF. Incomplete CDR3 DNA: TGTGCCTGGAGAAGAGGGACTGGGGATAACTATGCT.

This clone was observed at least ten times. All gene names here are mouse names. The read stops 4 residues short of the end of the CDR3; the missing end is completed from the germline J gene. The same CDR3 is also encoded by other DNA sequences in this sample. The chain carries TRBV13-2 and TRBJ2-1; TRBD2 matches 12 bases. The CDR3 extends over 15 amino acids. The germline gives CDR1 NNHNN, CDR2 SYGAGS (reference sequence). Unmatched junction bases numbered 1, after V lost 2 bases and J lost 4 bases. The chain's CDR3 is CASGEGLGGYAEQFF. The DNA read from the CDR3 is TGTGCCAGCGGTGAAGGACTGGGGGGGTATGCT.

In this sample, this clone turned up a few times. Mouse gene names apply. The sequenced CDR3 bases are TGTGCCAGCGGTGATGCCCTGGCTTAT. It translates to CASGDALAY. The complete CDR3 reads CASGDALAYEQYF. The rearrangement uses TRBV13-2 and TRBJ2-7; no clear D gene. The read halts 4 residues ahead of the CDR3 end, with the missing end drawn from the germline J gene. CDR3 length: 13 amino acids. CDR1 and CDR2 (germline): NNHNN, SYGAGS (reference sequence).

Only a few counts were recorded for this clone. Genes and germline are mouse. The read ends 4 residues early relative to the CDR3; the germline J gene fills the gap. Other DNA sequences in the sample encode the same CDR3. The chain joins TRBV19 to TRBJ1-2, with a tentative D call TRBD1 (6 bases). Trimming removed 3 bases from V and 4 bases from J, with 7 bases in between. The CDR3 is made up of 12 amino acids. Germline assignment: CDR1 FNHDT and CDR2 SITEND (reference sequence). This chain's CDR3 is CASSTGASDYTF. The part of the CDR3 DNA that was read is TGTGCCAGCAGTACAGGGGCCTCC. Drawing the rest from reference TRBV19 and TRBJ1-2, the complete variable domain is GGIITQTPKFLIGQEGQKLTLKCQQNFNHDTMYWYRQDSGKGLRLIYYSITENDLQKGDLSEGYDASREKKSSFSLTVTSAQKNEMAVFLCASSTGASDYTFGSGTRLLVI.

With regard to this clone: Gene labels here are mouse ones. Read data end 4 residues before the CDR3 end; the end is taken from the germline J gene. The same CDR3 arises from other DNA sequences in this sample as well. The rearrangement joins TRBV31 to TRBJ2-2; maybe TRBD1 (5 bases). The CDR3 contains 15 residues. Germline V gene data show CDR1 as GKSSPN and CDR2 as SITVG. V dropped 0 bases and J dropped 0 bases, with 8 bases sitting between them. CDR3 protein: CAWSLRRANTGQLYF. The CDR3 bases that were read are TGTGCCTGGAGTCTACGCAGGGCAAACACCGGG.

There are a few counts of this clone. Gene names denote mouse genes. The covered CDR3 bases are TGTGCCAGCGGTGATGGGACAGGAGCAAACACCGGG. It codes for CASGDGTGANTG. The whole CDR3 region reads CASGDGTGANTGQLYF. The gene calls are TRBV13-2 and TRBJ2-2, with TRBD1 matching over 7 bases. Read coverage stops 4 residues before the CDR3 terminus; the germline J gene supplies the remainder. The CDR3 runs to 16 residues. Trimming cost V 0 bases and J 0 bases; bases outside gene matches: 2. Germline lookup yields CDR1 NNHNN and CDR2 SYGAGS (reference sequence).

This clone was seen a few times. Gene names denote mouse genes. The read is 3 residues too short to cover the CDR3 end, so that end is filled in from the germline J gene. The chain uses TRBV17 and TRBJ1-6, with D unresolved. TRBJ1-6 carries the ORF label, with uncertain function. The CDR3 covers 13 residues. Germline loops: CDR1 MNHDT, CDR2 YYDKIL. Trimming cost V 4 bases and J 4 bases, with 5 bases left between them. This CDR3 reads CASSNSYNSPLYF. The CDR3 bases that were read are TGTGCTAGCAGTAACTCATATAATTCGCCC.

A note on this clone: The germline and genes are mouse ones. The read gets to within 4 residues of the CDR3 end, and the germline J gene fills in the rest. The chain links TRBV14 to TRBJ2-5; 12 positions agree with TRBD2. Germline V gene lookup returns CDR1 SGHDT and CDR2 FRDEAV. Germline trimming cut 3 bases from V and 0 bases from J; bases unmatched to any gene: 5. The CDR3 is 17 residues long. The sequenced part of the CDR3 DNA is TGTGCCAGCAGTTGGGGACTGGGGGGCCGTAACCAAGAC. It codes for CASSWGLGGRNQD. The CDR3 reads in full as CASSWGLGGRNQDTQYF.

A note on this clone: Gene and germline names: mouse. The CDR3 extends 4 residues past the end of the read, so its final part is completed from the germline J gene. V is TRBV19 and J is TRBJ2-3, with 10 nucleotides matching TRBD1. V lost 4 bases to trimming and J lost 0 bases; unmatched junction nucleotides: 8. The CDR3 runs 17 residues. The germline V gene has CDR1 FNHDT and CDR2 SITEND (reference sequence). The chain's CDR3 is CASSEGQGISSAETLYF. The part of the CDR3 DNA that was read is TGTGCCAGCAGTGAGGGACAGGGGATCTCTAGTGCAGAA.

A few counts support this clone. These gene names are mouse names. The CDR3 extends 4 residues past the end of the read, so its final part is completed from the germline J gene. This sample includes further DNA sequences coding for the same CDR3. The rearrangement joins TRBV1 to TRBJ2-1, with 7 positions matching TRBD2. With V trimmed by 0 bases and J by 4 bases, 0 bases remained unmatched. Looked up from germline, CDR1 is NSQYPW and CDR2 is LRSPGD (reference sequence). CDR3 length: 14 residues. The CDR3 loop reads CTCSADGGYAEQFF. CDR3 DNA, as far as it was read: TGCACCTGCAGTGCAGATGGGGGGTATGCT.

Comment on this clone: Gene names and germline refer to mouse. CDR3 DNA (partial): TGCACCTGCAGTGCGGGGGGACATAAAGAC. Translating it yields CTCSAGGHKD. The CDR3 in its entirety is CTCSAGGHKDTQYF. This chain connects TRBV1 to TRBJ2-5; perhaps D is TRBD1 or TRBD2 (6 bases each). The read finishes 4 residues shy of the CDR3 end, and the germline J gene is used to complete it. Germline CDR1 is NSQYPW and CDR2 is LRSPGD (reference sequence). CDR3 length: 14 residues.

Remarks on this clone: Gene labels here are mouse ones. The CDR3 sequence is CASSHPGTGGAEQFF. The sequenced CDR3 bases are TGTGCCAGCAGCCACCCTGGGACTGGGGGTGCT. The chain is built from TRBV5 and TRBJ2-1; 11 nucleotides agree with TRBD2. The read comes to an end 4 residues before the CDR3 does, leaving the germline J gene to fill in the end. The V and J ends lost 3 bases and 6 bases, in that order; junction bases with no gene match: 4. This CDR3 spans 15 amino acids. CDR1 is LGHNA and CDR2 is YNLKQL in the germline V gene (reference sequence).

This clone was seen more than once but under ten times. Germline and genes here are mouse. The DNA ends 4 residues before the CDR3 does, and the rest of the CDR3 is filled in from the germline J gene. Other DNA sequences in this sample translate to the same CDR3. This chain links TRBV31 with TRBJ2-1; 8 bases are shared with TRBD2. This CDR3 spans 15 amino acids. With V trimmed by 1 base and J by 0 bases, 2 bases remained unmatched. Germline CDR1 reads GKSSPN; CDR2 reads SITVG. The CDR3 here is CAWSRLGGNYAEQFF. CDR3 bases read: TGTGCCTGGAGTCGTCTGGGGGGTAACTATGCT.

About this clone itself: Genes and germline come from the mouse. The read ends 4 residues before the CDR3 terminus; that terminus is restored from the germline J gene. The rearrangement uses TRBV1 and TRBJ2-7; 7 nucleotides match TRBD2. V lost 1 base and J lost 1; bases outside the gene matches: 7. This CDR3 region has 16 residues. The germline CDR1 and CDR2 sequences are NSQYPW and LRSPGD (reference sequence). The sequenced part of the CDR3 DNA is TGCACCTGCAGTGCAGGCTACTGGGGCAGTTCCTAT. The encoded protein is CTCSAGYWGSSY. The full CDR3 protein is CTCSAGYWGSSYEQYF.

In regard to this clone: The germline and genes are mouse ones. The read ends 3 residues before the CDR3 terminus; that terminus is restored from the germline J gene. This sample also contains other DNA sequences that code for the same CDR3. This chain uses TRBV5 with TRBJ1-6, with 8 bases lining up with TRBD1. TRBJ1-6 belongs to the ORF category, with a function that is uncertain. V lost 2 bases to trimming and J lost 7 bases; unmatched junction nucleotides: 4. CDR3 length: 15 amino acids. Germline V lookup: CDR1 LGHNA, CDR2 YNLKQL (reference sequence). The CDR3 loop reads CASSQQGAGNSPLYF. The sequenced CDR3 bases are TGTGCCAGCAGCCAACAGGGGGCGGGGAATTCGCCC.

In regard to this clone: The gene names here belong to mouse. The read terminates 4 residues ahead of where the CDR3 ends, so the germline J gene completes it. The V and J genes are TRBV13-3 and TRBJ2-3, with TRBD2 matching over 8 bases. The V gene's germline CDR1 is NNHDY and CDR2 SYVADS. The trim removed 1 base at V and 4 bases at J, leaving 5 bases unmatched. The CDR3 is 15 amino acids. The CDR3 bases that were read are TGTGCCAGCAGTGATTCTCGGGGGGGCCCAGAA. Translated: CASSDSRGGPE. The whole CDR3 reads CASSDSRGGPETLYF.

About this clone itself: The gene names here belong to mouse. The CDR3 bases that were read are TGTGCCTGGGACAGCTCAAACACCGGG. Protein: CAWDSSNTG. The CDR3 as a whole reads CAWDSSNTGQLYF. The chain recombines TRBV31 with TRBJ2-2, with D maybe TRBD1 (5 bases). The read ends 4 residues shy of where the CDR3 ends; the end is completed using the germline J gene. This CDR3 has 13 residues. Germline CDR1 and CDR2: GKSSPN and SITVG. Trimming cost V 5 bases and J 0 bases, with 7 bases left between them.